Listed below are T cell receptor beta chains from one sample, sequenced in a study of CD8+CD57+ T cells in acquired aplastic anemia. TCRdb called the reads again in MiXCR, with one record for every CDR3 protein. The top ten clones hold 8.4% of a sample with 100,000 to 150,000 distinct CDR3 sequences, 35% to 50% of them seen once. Source material: sorted CD4+, CD8+, or CD8+CD57+ T cells (not recorded which) from PBMCs. Receptors were obtained from a human donor in good health, serving as a control. Both conserved end residues are part of each CDR3. A D gene is named only where the DNA matches it firmly. Size tells how often a clone was seen (once, few, many) or the class of an expanded clone, and some rows leave it out.

clone_size	d_call	v_call	j_call	cdr3_aa	cdr3_nt
few	TRBD1	TRBV15	TRBJ2-7	CATSRAGQHYEQYF	TGTGCCACCAGCAGAGCGGGACAGCACTACGAGCAGTACTTC
-	-	TRBV20-1	TRBJ2-7	CSAWAGAGYEQYF	TGCAGTGCTTGGGCGGGGGCCGGCTACGAGCAGTACTTC
-	-	TRBV20-1	TRBJ1-2	CSARGTDYGYTF	TGCAGTGCTAGAGGGACGGACTATGGCTACACCTTC
-	TRBD1	TRBV6-2/TRBV6-3	TRBJ1-6	CASSYGDSPSPLHF	TGTGCCAGCAGTTACGGGGACAGCCCTTCACCCCTCCACTTT
-	TRBD1	TRBV5-6	TRBJ1-4	CASSAPGQGNEKLFF	TGTGCCAGCAGCGCCCCGGGACAGGGGAATGAAAAACTGTTTTTT
-	-	TRBV2	TRBJ2-7	CASRGGRTPGDEQYF	TGTGCCAGCAGGGGGGGACGGACTCCTGGGGACGAGCAGTACTTC
many	TRBD2	TRBV5-1	TRBJ2-7	CASSLEPGLGEQYF	TGCGCCAGCAGCTTGGAGCCGGGACTAGGCGAGCAGTACTTC
few	TRBD1	TRBV25-1	TRBJ2-7	CASSQPGQGVYEQYF	TGTGCCAGCAGTCAACCGGGACAGGGCGTCTACGAGCAGTACTTC
-	TRBD1	TRBV6-1	TRBJ2-1	CASSPNPGQGASEQFF	TGTGCCAGCAGTCCTAATCCGGGACAGGGGGCTAGTGAGCAGTTCTTC
-	TRBD2	TRBV27	TRBJ2-1	CASNLATSGRRYNEQFF	TGTGCCAGCAATTTAGCGACTAGCGGGAGGAGATACAATGAGCAGTTCTTC
many	-	TRBV6-1	TRBJ1-5	CASRRGNQPQHF	TGTGCCAGCCGCAGGGGCAATCAGCCCCAGCATTTT
-	TRBD2	TRBV5-4	TRBJ2-1	CASSFVAGVGHNEQFF	TGTGCCAGCAGCTTTGTTGCGGGGGTGGGACACAATGAGCAGTTCTTC
many	-	TRBV4-1	TRBJ2-7	CASSPGRGGVYEQYF	TGCGCCAGCAGCCCGGGCCGGGGTGGGGTCTACGAGCAGTACTTC
-	-	TRBV15	TRBJ1-4	CATSRDRVGEKLFF	TGTGCCACCAGCAGAGACAGGGTAGGCGAAAAACTGTTTTTT
many	-	TRBV14	TRBJ2-7	CASSKLAYEQYF	TGTGCCAGCAGCAAACTTGCCTACGAGCAGTACTTC
many	TRBD2	TRBV2	TRBJ2-7	CASRGAGGVYEQYF	TGTGCCAGCAGGGGAGCGGGAGGGGTTTACGAGCAGTACTTC
-	TRBD1	TRBV12-3/TRBV12-4	TRBJ1-2	CSSSLQNRGHGYTF	TGTTCCAGCAGTTTACAGAACAGGGGGCATGGCTACACCTTC
many	-	TRBV6-1	TRBJ2-7	CASSELRDSYEQYF	TGTGCCAGCAGTGAACTCAGGGACTCCTACGAGCAGTACTTC
-	-	TRBV2	TRBJ1-2	CASRFLCANYGYTF	TGTGCCAGCCGATTCTTATGTGCTAACTATGGCTACACCTTC
-	-	TRBV19	TRBJ1-5	CASSENRISYEHF	TGTGCCAGTAGTGAGAACAGGATTAGCTACGAGCATTTT
-	-	TRBV29-1	TRBJ1-2	CSATIQGEGTF	TGCAGCGCGACGATACAGGGAGAAGGGACCTTC
many	TRBD1	TRBV19	TRBJ1-6	CASSTGQGGHSPLHF	TGTGCCAGTAGCACCGGACAGGGAGGACATTCACCCCTCCACTTT
few	-	TRBV29-1	TRBJ1-5	CSVATGLNQPQHF	TGCAGCGTTGCGACAGGCCTCAATCAGCCCCAGCATTTT
-	-	TRBV5-6	TRBJ2-7	CASSLMGPEQYF	TGTGCCAGCAGCTTGATGGGGCCCGAGCAGTACTTC
-	-	TRBV10-3	TRBJ2-3	CAISESGSDTQYF	TGTGCCATCAGTGAGTCGGGATCAGATACGCAGTATTTT
many	-	TRBV19	TRBJ2-1	CASSIADSNEQFF	TGTGCCAGTAGTATTGCAGACAGCAATGAGCAGTTCTTC
many	-	TRBV18	TRBJ2-1	CASSPLGNEQFF	TGTGCCAGCTCACCACTAGGCAATGAGCAGTTCTTC
many	TRBD2	TRBV29-1	TRBJ2-1	CSAKRGGESAEQFF	TGCAGCGCTAAACGGGGGGGCGAGTCCGCTGAGCAGTTCTTC
-	TRBD1	TRBV15	TRBJ2-7	CATSRDSGGGYEQYF	TGTGCCACCAGCAGAGATTCAGGGGGCGGTTACGAGCAGTACTTC
many	-	TRBV12-3/TRBV12-4	TRBJ2-7	CASSFWAAPIYEQYF	TGTGCCAGCAGTTTTTGGGCAGCCCCTATCTACGAGCAGTACTTC
many	-	TRBV20-1	TRBJ1-3	CSASGDSYSGNTIYF	TGCAGTGCTAGCGGGGACTCTTACTCTGGAAACACCATATATTTT
-	TRBD1	TRBV2	TRBJ2-7	CASSGRQGSYEQYF	TGTGCCAGCAGTGGGAGACAGGGCTCCTACGAGCAGTACTTC
many	TRBD2	TRBV6-6	TRBJ2-7	CASREGFESYEQYF	TGTGCCAGCCGGGAGGGTTTCGAGTCCTACGAGCAGTACTTC
-	-	TRBV7-3	TRBJ2-2	CASSSHWPGELFF	TGTGCCAGCAGTTCCCATTGGCCCGGGGAGCTGTTTTTT
many	-	TRBV24-1	TRBJ1-2	CATSDLHGFGGYTF	TGTGCCACCAGTGATTTGCACGGGTTTGGAGGCTACACCTTC
many	-	TRBV19	TRBJ2-7	CASSLTPPSSYEQYF	TGTGCCAGTAGCCTGACTCCCCCGAGCTCCTACGAGCAGTACTTC
-	-	TRBV2	TRBJ1-1	CASSDQGGSMNTEAFF	TGTGCCAGCAGTGATCAGGGTGGGAGCATGAACACTGAAGCTTTCTTT
many	TRBD1	TRBV6-1	TRBJ2-1	CASTSGQAYNEQFF	TGTGCCAGCACCTCAGGACAGGCCTACAATGAGCAGTTCTTC
once	-	TRBV5-1	TRBJ2-7	CASSWGPLGEQYF	TGCGCCAGCAGCTGGGGGCCTTTGGGGGAGCAGTACTTC
-	-	TRBV12-3/TRBV12-4	TRBJ2-5	CASSPGTPETQYF	TGTGCCAGCAGTCCCGGGACACCCGAGACCCAGTACTTC
many	-	TRBV4-1	TRBJ1-6	CASSPGTPNSPLHF	TGCGCCAGCAGTCCCGGGACACCAAATTCACCCCTCCACTTT
-	-	TRBV10-3	TRBJ2-7	CAISVGNIYEQYF	TGTGCCATCAGTGTAGGCAACATCTACGAGCAGTACTTT
-	-	TRBV5-1	TRBJ2-7	CASSMVGESYEQYF	TGCGCCAGCTCCATGGTCGGGGAGAGCTACGAGCAGTACTTC
many	TRBD2	TRBV5-1	TRBJ2-1	CASSLALAGGRLLFF	TGCGCCAGCAGCTTGGCACTAGCGGGAGGGCGGTTATTGTTCTTC
many	-	TRBV20-1	TRBJ2-3	CSARAQGGVTDTQYF	TGCAGTGCTAGAGCGCAGGGGGGGGTTACAGATACGCAGTATTTT
-	TRBD1	TRBV29-1	TRBJ2-2	CSVRQGTGMITGELFF	TGCAGCGTACGACAAGGGACAGGGATGATCACCGGGGAGCTGTTTTTT
-	-	TRBV6-2/TRBV6-3	TRBJ2-5	CASRLPRETQYF	TGTGCCAGCAGATTGCCGAGGGAGACCCAGTACTTC
-	-	TRBV10-2	TRBJ1-2	CASRGGGGYTF	TGCGCCAGCAGGGGGGGCGGTGGCTACACCTTC
many	-	TRBV5-8	TRBJ1-1	CASSPEWIRRTEAFF	TGTGCCAGCAGCCCTGAATGGATTAGGCGCACTGAAGCTTTCTTT
-	-	TRBV15	TRBJ2-3	CATSRADWTGGTQYF	TGTGCCACCAGCAGGGCGGACTGGACGGGCGGTACGCAGTATTTT
-	-	TRBV7-2	TRBJ2-1	CASSLARWNEQFF	TGTGCCAGCAGCTTAGCGCGTTGGAATGAGCAGTTCTTC
-	-	TRBV2	TRBJ2-4	CASSDNRGGNIQYF	TGTGCCAGCAGTGATAACAGGGGGGGGAACATTCAGTACTTC
many	TRBD2	TRBV10-2	TRBJ2-1	CASTKGLAGEQFF	TGCGCCAGCACCAAAGGGCTAGCGGGAGAGCAGTTCTTC
many	-	TRBV6-2/TRBV6-3	TRBJ1-2	CASGGGMAYGYTF	TGTGCCAGCGGAGGGGGGATGGCGTATGGCTACACCTTC